This paragraph reports one T cell receptor (beta chain). The authors isolated PBMCs from 8 to 10 ml of fresh peripheral blood. This CDR3 spans 12 amino acids. The V and J ends lost 4 bases and 3 bases respectively, with 7 bases between them. Germline V gives CDR1 MNHEY, CDR2 SVGEGT. These data belong to a study of Graves' ophthalmopathy and Graves' hyperthyroidism. RNA transcripts yielded amplified TCR beta CDR3 regions. First-round RT-PCR with HTBI primers preceded a second-round multiplex PCR. TCRdb re-derived calls from the multiplex PCR reads in MiXCR, one entry per CDR3 protein. The sample has roughly 160,000 distinct CDR3 sequences; 30% to 45% are singletons.

The sample consisted of peripheral blood. The chain recombines TRBV6-2 or TRBV6-3 with TRBJ2-7; D is ambiguous. This TCR came from a woman aged 35 to 49 with Graves' ophthalmopathy. The CDR3 DNA reads as TGTGCCAGCAGTTCGCCGCTCTACGAGCAGTACTTC. Translation: CASSSPLYEQYF.